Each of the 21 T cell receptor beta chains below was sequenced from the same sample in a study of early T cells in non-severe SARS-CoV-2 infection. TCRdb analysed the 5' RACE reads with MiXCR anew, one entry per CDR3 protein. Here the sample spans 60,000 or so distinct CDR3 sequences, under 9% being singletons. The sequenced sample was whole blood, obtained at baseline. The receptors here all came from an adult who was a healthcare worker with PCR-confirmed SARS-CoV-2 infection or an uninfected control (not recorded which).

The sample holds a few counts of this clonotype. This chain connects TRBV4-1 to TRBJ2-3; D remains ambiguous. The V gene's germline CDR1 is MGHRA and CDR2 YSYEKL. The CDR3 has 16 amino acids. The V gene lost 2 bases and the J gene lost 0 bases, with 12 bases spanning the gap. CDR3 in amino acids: CASSQLPASSTDTQYF. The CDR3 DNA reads TGCGCCAGCAGCCAACTACCAGCTTCTAGCACAGATACGCAGTATTTT.

The CDR3 region has the DNA TGCGCCAGCAGTGAACACAGCAAATACGGGGAGCAGTACTTC. Translation: CASSEHSKYGEQYF. The gene calls are TRBV10-1 and TRBJ2-7; D is unresolved. Germline values: CDR1 WNHNN, CDR2 SYGVQD (reference sequence). This CDR3 is 14 amino acids long. V was clipped by 3 bases and J by 7 bases, with 16 bases between them.

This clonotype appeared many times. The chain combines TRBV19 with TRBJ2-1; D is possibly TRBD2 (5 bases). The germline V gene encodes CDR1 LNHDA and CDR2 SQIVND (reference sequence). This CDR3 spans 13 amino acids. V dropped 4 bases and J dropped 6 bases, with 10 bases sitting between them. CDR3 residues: CASSTSSGNEQFF. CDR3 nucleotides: TGTGCCAGTAGTACTAGCTCGGGCAATGAGCAGTTCTTC. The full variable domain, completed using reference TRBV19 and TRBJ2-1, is DGGITQSPKYLFRKEGQNVTLSCEQNLNHDAMYWYRQDPGQGLRLIYYSQIVNDFQKGDIAEGYSVSREKKESFPLTVTSAQKNPTAFYLCASSTSSGNEQFFGPGTRLTVL.

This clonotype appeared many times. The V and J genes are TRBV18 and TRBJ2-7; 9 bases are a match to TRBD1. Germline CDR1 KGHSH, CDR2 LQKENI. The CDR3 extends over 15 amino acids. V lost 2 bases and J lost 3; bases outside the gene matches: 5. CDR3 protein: CASSPSRDRVYEQYF. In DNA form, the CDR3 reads TGTGCCAGCTCACCAAGCCGGGACAGGGTCTACGAGCAGTACTTC.

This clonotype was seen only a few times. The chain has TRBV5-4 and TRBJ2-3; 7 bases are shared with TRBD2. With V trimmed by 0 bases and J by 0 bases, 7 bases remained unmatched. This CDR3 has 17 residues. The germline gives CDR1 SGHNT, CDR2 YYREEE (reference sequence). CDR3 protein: CASSLGTPGGSTDTQYF. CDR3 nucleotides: TGTGCCAGCAGCTTGGGGACCCCCGGGGGGAGCACAGATACGCAGTATTTT.

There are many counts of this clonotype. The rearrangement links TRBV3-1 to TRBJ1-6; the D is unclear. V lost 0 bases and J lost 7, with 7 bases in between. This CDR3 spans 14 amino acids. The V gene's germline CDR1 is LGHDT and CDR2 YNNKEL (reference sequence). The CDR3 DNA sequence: TGTGCCAGCAGCCAAGAAAGAGGAAATTCACCCCTCCACTTT. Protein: CASSQERGNSPLHF.

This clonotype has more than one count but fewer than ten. Here the CDR3 reads CASMRLGAPYEQYF. CDR3 in DNA: TGTGCCAGCATGCGTCTCGGGGCCCCCTACGAGCAGTACTTC. The chain has TRBV6-2 or TRBV6-3 and TRBJ2-7, with D perhaps assigned TRBD1 or TRBD2 (5 bases each). Germline-derived CDR1 and CDR2 are MNHEY and SVGEGT. The CDR3 consists of 14 residues. The germline V and J ends were trimmed by 7 bases and 2 bases, with 15 bases remaining between them.

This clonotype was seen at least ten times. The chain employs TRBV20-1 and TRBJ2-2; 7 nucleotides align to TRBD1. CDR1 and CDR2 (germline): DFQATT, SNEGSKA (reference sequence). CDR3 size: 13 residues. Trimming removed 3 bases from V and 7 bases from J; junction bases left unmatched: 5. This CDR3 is CSAREQGIGELFF. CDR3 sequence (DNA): TGCAGTGCTAGGGAACAGGGGATCGGGGAGCTGTTTTTT.

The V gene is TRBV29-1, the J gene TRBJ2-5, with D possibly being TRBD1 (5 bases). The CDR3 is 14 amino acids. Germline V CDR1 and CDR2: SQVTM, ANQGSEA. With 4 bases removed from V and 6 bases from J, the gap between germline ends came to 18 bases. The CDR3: CSVVPGRVTKTQYF. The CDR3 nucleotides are TGCAGCGTTGTTCCCGGCAGGGTGACGAAGACCCAGTACTTC.

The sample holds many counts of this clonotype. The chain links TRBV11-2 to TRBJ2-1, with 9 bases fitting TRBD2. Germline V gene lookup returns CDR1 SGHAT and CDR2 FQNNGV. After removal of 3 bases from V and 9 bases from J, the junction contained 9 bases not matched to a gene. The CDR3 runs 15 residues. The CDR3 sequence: CASSFTGLALVEQFF. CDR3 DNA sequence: TGTGCCAGCAGCTTCACGGGACTAGCTTTGGTTGAGCAGTTCTTC.

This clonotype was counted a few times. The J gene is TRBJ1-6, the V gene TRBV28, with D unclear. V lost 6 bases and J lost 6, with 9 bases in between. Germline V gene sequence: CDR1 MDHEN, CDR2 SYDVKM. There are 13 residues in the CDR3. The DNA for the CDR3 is TGTGCCAGCAGCCCGGCCCGTAATTCACCCCTCCACTTT. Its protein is CASSPARNSPLHF.

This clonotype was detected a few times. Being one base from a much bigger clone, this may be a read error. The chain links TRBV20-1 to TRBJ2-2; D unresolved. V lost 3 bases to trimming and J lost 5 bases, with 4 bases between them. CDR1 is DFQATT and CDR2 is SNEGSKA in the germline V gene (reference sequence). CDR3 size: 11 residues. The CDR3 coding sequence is TGCAGTGCTAGGAGAACCGGGGAGCTGTTTTTT. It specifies CSARRTGELFF.

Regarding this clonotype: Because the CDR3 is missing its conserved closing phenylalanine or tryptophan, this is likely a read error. CDR3 residues: CSARATGRETQYS. The CDR3 DNA sequence: TGCAGTGCTAGAGCGACAGGGCGAGAGACCCAGTACTCC. This rearrangement joins TRBV20-1 to TRBJ2-5; 7 bases are a match to TRBD1. CDR1 and CDR2 from the germline V gene are DFQATT and SNEGSKA (reference sequence). V shed 1 base, J shed 4 bases, and the junction held 3 bases outside the gene matches. This CDR3 is built from 13 residues.

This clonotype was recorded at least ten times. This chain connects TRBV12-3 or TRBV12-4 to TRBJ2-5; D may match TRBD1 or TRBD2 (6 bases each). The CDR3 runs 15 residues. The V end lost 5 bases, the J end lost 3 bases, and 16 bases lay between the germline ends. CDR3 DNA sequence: TGTGCCAGCAGTGACATTATGGAGGGGGAAGAGACCCAGTACTTC. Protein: CASSDIMEGEETQYF.

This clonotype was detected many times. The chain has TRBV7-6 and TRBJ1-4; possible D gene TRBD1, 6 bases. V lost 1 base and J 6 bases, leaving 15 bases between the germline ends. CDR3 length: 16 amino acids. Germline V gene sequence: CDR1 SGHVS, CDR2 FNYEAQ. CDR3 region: CASSLGGLPGYEKLFF. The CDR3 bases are TGTGCCAGCAGCTTAGGGGGGCTTCCGGGATATGAAAAACTGTTTTTT. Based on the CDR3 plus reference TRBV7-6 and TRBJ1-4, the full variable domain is GAGVSQSPRYKVTKRGQDVALRCDPISGHVSLYWYRQALGQGPEFLTYFNYEAQQDKSGLPNDRFSAERPEGSISTLTIQRTEQRDSAMYRCASSLGGLPGYEKLFFGSGTQLSVL.

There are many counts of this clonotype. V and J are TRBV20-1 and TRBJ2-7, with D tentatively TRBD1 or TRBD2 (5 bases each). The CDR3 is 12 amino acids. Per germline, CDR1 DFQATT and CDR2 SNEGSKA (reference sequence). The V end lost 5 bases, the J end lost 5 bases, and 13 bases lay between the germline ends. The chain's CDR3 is CSALFRDHEQYF. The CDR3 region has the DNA TGCAGTGCTTTGTTCAGGGACCACGAGCAGTACTTC.

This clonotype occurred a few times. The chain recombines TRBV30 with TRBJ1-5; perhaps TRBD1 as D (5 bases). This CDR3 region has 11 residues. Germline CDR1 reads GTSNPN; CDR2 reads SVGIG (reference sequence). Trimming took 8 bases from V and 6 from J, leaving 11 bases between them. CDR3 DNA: TGTGCCGGCTCAGGGATTCAGCCCCAGCATTTT. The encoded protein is CAGSGIQPQHF. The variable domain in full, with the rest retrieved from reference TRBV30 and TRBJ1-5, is SQTIHQWPATLVQPVGSPLSLECTVEGTSNPNLYWYRQAAGRGLQLLFYSVGIGQISSEVPQNLSASRPQDRQFILSSKKLLLSDSGFYLCAGSGIQPQHFGDGTRLSIL.

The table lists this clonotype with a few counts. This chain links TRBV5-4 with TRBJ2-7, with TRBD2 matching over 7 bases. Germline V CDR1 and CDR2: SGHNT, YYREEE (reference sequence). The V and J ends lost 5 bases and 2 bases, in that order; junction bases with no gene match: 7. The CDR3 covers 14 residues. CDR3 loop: CASSSRDYPYEQYF. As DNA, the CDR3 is TGTGCCAGCAGTAGCCGGGACTACCCCTACGAGCAGTACTTC.

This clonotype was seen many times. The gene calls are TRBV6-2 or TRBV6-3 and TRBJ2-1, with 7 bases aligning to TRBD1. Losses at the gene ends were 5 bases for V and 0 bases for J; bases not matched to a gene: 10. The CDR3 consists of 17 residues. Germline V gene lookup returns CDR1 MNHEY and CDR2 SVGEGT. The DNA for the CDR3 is TGTGCCAGCAGTCCGACGACAGGGCGAACCTCCTACAATGAGCAGTTCTTC. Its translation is CASSPTTGRTSYNEQFF.

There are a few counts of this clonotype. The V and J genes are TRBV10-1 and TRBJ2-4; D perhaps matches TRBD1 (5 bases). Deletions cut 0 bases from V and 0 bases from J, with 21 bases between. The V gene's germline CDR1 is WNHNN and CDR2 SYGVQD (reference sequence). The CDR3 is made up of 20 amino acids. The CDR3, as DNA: TGCGCCAGCAGTGAGTCGAGCCCAGACAGCTGTTTACTAGCCAAAAACATTCAGTACTTC. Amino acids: CASSESSPDSCLLAKNIQYF.

CDR3: CASSFGTGEEGETQYF. DNA for the CDR3: TGCGCCAGCAGCTTCGGGACAGGGGAAGAAGGAGAGACCCAGTACTTC. The chain uses TRBV5-1 and TRBJ2-5; 10 bases align to TRBD1. This CDR3 is 16 amino acids long. Germline V lookup: CDR1 SGHRS, CDR2 YFSETQ. Trimming took 2 bases from V and 4 from J; bases not matched to a gene: 8. Combining the CDR3 with reference TRBV5-1 and TRBJ2-5 gives the whole variable domain KAGVTQTPRYLIKTRGQQVTLSCSPISGHRSVSWYQQTPGQGLQFLFEYFSETQRNKGNFPGRFSGRQFSNSRSEMNVSTLELGDSALYLCASSFGTGEEGETQYFGPGTRLLVL.